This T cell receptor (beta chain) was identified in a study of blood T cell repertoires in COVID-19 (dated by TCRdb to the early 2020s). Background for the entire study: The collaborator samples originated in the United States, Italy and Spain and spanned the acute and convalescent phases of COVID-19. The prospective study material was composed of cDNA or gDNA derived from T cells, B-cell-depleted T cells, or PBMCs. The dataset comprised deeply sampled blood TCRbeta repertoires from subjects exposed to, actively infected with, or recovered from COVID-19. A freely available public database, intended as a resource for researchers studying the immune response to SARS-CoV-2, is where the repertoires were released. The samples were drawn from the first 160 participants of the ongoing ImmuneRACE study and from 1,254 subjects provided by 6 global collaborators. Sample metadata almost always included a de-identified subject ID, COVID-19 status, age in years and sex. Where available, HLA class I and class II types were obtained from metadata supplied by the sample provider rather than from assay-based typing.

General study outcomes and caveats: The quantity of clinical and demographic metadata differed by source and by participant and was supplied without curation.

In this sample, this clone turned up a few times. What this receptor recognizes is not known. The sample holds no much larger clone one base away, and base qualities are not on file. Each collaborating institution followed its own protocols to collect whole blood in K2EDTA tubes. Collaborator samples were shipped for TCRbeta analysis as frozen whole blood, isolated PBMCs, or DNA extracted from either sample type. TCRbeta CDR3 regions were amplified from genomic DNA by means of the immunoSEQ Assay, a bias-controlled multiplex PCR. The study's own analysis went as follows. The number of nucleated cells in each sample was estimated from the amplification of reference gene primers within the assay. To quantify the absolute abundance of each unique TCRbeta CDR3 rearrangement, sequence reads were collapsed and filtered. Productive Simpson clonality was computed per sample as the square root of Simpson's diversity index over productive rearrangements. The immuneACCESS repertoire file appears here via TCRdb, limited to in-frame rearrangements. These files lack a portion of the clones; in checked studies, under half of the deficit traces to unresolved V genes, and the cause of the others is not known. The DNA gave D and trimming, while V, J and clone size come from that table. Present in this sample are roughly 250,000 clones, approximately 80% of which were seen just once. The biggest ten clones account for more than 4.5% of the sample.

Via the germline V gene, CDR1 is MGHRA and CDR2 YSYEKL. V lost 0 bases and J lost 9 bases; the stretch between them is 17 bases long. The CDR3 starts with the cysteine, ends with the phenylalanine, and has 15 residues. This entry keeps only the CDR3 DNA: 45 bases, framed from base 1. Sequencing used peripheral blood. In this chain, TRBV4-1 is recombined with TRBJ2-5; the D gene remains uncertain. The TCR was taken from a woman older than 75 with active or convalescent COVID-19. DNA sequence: TGCGCCAGCAGCCAAGAGGTCAACAGCCTTGACCCCCAGTACTTC. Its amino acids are CASSQEVNSLDPQYF.